Listed here are 29 T cell receptor beta chains from one sample, sequenced in a study of T-cell memory formation after mild COVID-19. MiXCR, applied by TCRdb to the 5' RACE reads, yields one record per CDR3 protein. The data hold 400,000 to 500,000 distinct CDR3 sequences, with about 20% observed a single time. Source material: PBMCs or a T cell subset sorted from them (not recorded which). The receptors originated from an adult woman who had mild COVID-19 (a few samples of this study predate the infection). Cell type and time point are not known.

The chain uses TRBV20-1 and TRBJ2-7, with 11 nucleotides matching TRBD2. Germline CDR1 reads DFQATT; CDR2 reads SNEGSKA (reference sequence). With 3 bases clipped from V and 1 base from J, the junction kept 5 bases outside the gene matches. The CDR3 sequence is 15 residues long. CDR3 DNA: TGCAGTGCTAGGGAGCTAGCGGGAGGTTCCTACGAGCAGTACTTC. This gives the protein CSARELAGGSYEQYF.

The chain is built from TRBV30 and TRBJ2-4; tentatively, D is TRBD2 (6 bases). Looked up from germline, CDR1 is GTSNPN and CDR2 is SVGIG (reference sequence). Trimming removed 5 bases from V and 1 base from J, with 27 bases in between. The CDR3 is made up of 19 amino acids. DNA for the CDR3: TGTGCCTGGGGCCCCACGCTGGGGCGGGAACCCCTTGCCAAAAACATTCAGTACTTC. Translation gives CAWGPTLGREPLAKNIQYF.

This clonotype occurred a few times. The chain has TRBV21-1 and TRBJ2-3; TRBD2, the table's D call, lacks a check against the DNA. TRBV21-1 is a listed pseudogene. CDR3 size: 18 residues. CDR3 nucleotide sequence: TGTGCCAGCAGCAAAGGGGGAACTAGCGGGCCGAGCACAGATACGCAGTATTTT. Amino acid sequence: CASSKGGTSGPSTDTQYF.

The CDR3 region has the DNA TGTGCCAGCAGCTTCCTTTCAGCCCAAGAGACCCAGTACTTC. This encodes CASSFLSAQETQYF. The V gene is TRBV5-6, the J gene TRBJ2-5, with unresolved D. Germline CDR1 and CDR2: SGHDT and YYEEEE. The V end lost 2 bases, the J end lost 1 base, and 9 bases lay between the germline ends. This CDR3 is built from 14 residues.

This clonotype was seen more than once but under ten times. The chain recombines TRBV6-2 or TRBV6-3 with TRBJ2-3, with 7 bases fitting TRBD2. CDR3 length: 16 amino acids. From germline, CDR1 is MNHEY and CDR2 SVGEGT. The trim removed 5 bases at V and 1 base at J, leaving 9 bases unmatched. The CDR3: CASSANRLAGTDTQYF. The CDR3 nucleotides read TGTGCCAGCAGTGCGAATCGGCTAGCGGGCACAGATACGCAGTATTTT.

The chain employs TRBV24-1 and TRBJ2-3; D assignment may be TRBD1 or TRBD2 (6 bases each). From germline, CDR1 is KGHDR and CDR2 SFDVKD. The CDR3 loop spans 16 amino acids. V gave up 4 bases and J gave up 0 bases, with 13 bases separating them. CDR3 residues: CATSDLGGTSTDTQYF. The CDR3 region has the DNA TGTGCCACCAGTGACCTGGGGGGCACTAGCACAGATACGCAGTATTTT.

The gene calls are TRBV15 and TRBJ1-2; D may be TRBD1 (5 bases). Germline V CDR1 and CDR2: LNHNV, YYDKDF (reference sequence). This CDR3 is 14 amino acids long. Trimming removed 8 bases at V and 4 bases at J, with 17 bases between. The CDR3 reads CATSGFGGSYGYTF. The CDR3 nucleotides are TGTGCCACCTCCGGGTTCGGGGGGTCCTATGGCTACACCTTC.

This clonotype was recorded a few times. The chain couples TRBV7-9 to TRBJ1-6; TRBD1 is a possible D gene (5 bases). The ends were cut back, 7 bases at V and 8 bases at J, with 15 bases in the middle. Germline loops: CDR1 SEHNR, CDR2 FQNEAQ (reference sequence). The CDR3 length is 14 residues. The CDR3 region has the DNA TGTGCCAGCAACGAGCGGGGCGGGGATTCACCCCTCCACTTT. Amino acid sequence: CASNERGGDSPLHF.

The chain recombines TRBV6-6 with TRBJ1-2, with D tentatively TRBD1 (6 bases). The V and J ends lost 2 bases and 8 bases respectively, with 18 bases between them. The CDR3 has 15 residues. Germline-derived CDR1 and CDR2 are MNHNY and SVGAGI (reference sequence). CDR3 loop: CASSYHSGDTVGYTF. The CDR3 bases are TGTGCCAGCAGTTACCATTCGGGGGACACGGTCGGCTACACCTTC.

This clonotype was counted a few times. V usage is TRBV20-1 and J usage is TRBJ1-1; 7 nucleotides align to TRBD1. The CDR3 covers 14 residues. The V gene's germline CDR1 is DFQATT and CDR2 SNEGSKA (reference sequence). V dropped 2 bases and J dropped 3; count of bases not matched to a gene: 6. The CDR3 coding sequence is TGCAGTGCTAGACCCGACAGGGAGGACACTGAAGCTTTCTTT. Amino acids: CSARPDREDTEAFF.

The chain joins TRBV24-1 to TRBJ1-5; D not resolved. Trimming pared 7 bases from V and 0 bases from J, leaving 12 bases between. The CDR3 totals 15 residues. The germline V gene encodes CDR1 KGHDR and CDR2 SFDVKD. Here the CDR3 reads CATSAGRYSNQPQHF. CDR3 in DNA: TGTGCCACCAGCGCCGGACGGTATAGCAATCAGCCCCAGCATTTT.

This clonotype was counted ten times or more. The rearrangement uses TRBV27 and TRBJ2-2; D is ambiguous. V shed 5 bases and J shed 4 bases, with 5 bases lying between them. Germline V gene data show CDR1 as MNHEY and CDR2 as SMNVEV (reference sequence). This CDR3 spans 12 amino acids. The DNA for the CDR3 is TGTGCCAGCAGTCACTTCACCGGGGAGCTGTTTTTT. It specifies CASSHFTGELFF.

The sample holds many counts of this clonotype. The chain uses TRBV6-6 and TRBJ1-6; TRBD1 matches at 9 bases. This CDR3 has 15 amino acids. Germline CDR1 MNHNY, CDR2 SVGAGI (reference sequence). J lost 9 bases, V lost 6 bases, and 9 bases had no gene match. Here the CDR3 reads CASRGRTGDISPLHF. DNA for the CDR3: TGTGCCAGCAGAGGGAGGACAGGGGATATTTCACCCCTCCACTTT.

This clonotype showed up many times. This chain uses TRBV5-4 with TRBJ2-3, with 7 positions matching TRBD2. Looked up from germline, CDR1 is SGHNT and CDR2 is YYREEE (reference sequence). The CDR3 is 13 amino acids. V lost 4 bases, J lost 6 bases, and 5 bases stayed unmatched. Here the CDR3 DNA reads TGTGCCAGCAGCACGATGGGGGGGGATACGCAGTATTTT. Its translation is CASSTMGGDTQYF.

The CDR3 here is CASSQQGRSRENIQYF. The CDR3 nucleotides read TGTGCCAGCTCACAACAGGGGAGGAGCCGCGAAAACATTCAGTACTTC. The chain couples TRBV18 to TRBJ2-4, with D possibly matching TRBD1 (7 bases). Between the trimmed V and J ends, which lost 4 bases and 5 bases, there was a span of 18 bases. Germline V gives CDR1 KGHSH, CDR2 LQKENI. This CDR3 spans 16 amino acids.

This clonotype was seen a few times. The chain joins TRBV3-1 to TRBJ2-3; 8 nucleotides agree with TRBD2. This CDR3 comprises 13 residues. Germline CDR1 and CDR2: LGHDT and YNNKEL (reference sequence). V was pared by 9 bases and J by 2 bases, with 4 bases of the junction left unmatched. The CDR3 region has the DNA TGTGCCAGTCGGACTAGCAACACAGATACGCAGTATTTT. It is translated as CASRTSNTDTQYF.

The chain uses TRBV7-8 and TRBJ2-1; D possibly matches TRBD1 or TRBD2 (5 bases each). The length of the CDR3 is 15 residues. Per the germline V gene, CDR1 is SGHVS and CDR2 is FQNEAQ. With 5 bases removed from V and 0 bases from J, the gap between germline ends came to 11 bases. This CDR3 reads CASSPEGSSYNEQFF. In nucleotides, the CDR3 is TGTGCCAGCAGCCCCGAGGGGAGCTCCTACAATGAGCAGTTCTTC.

The table lists this clonotype with a few counts. The chain combines TRBV7-6 with TRBJ2-3, with 13 positions matching TRBD2. Losses at the gene ends were 4 bases for V and 2 bases for J; bases not matched to a gene: 6. Germline V CDR1 and CDR2: SGHVS, FNYEAQ. The CDR3 sequence is 17 residues long. The CDR3 nucleotides are TGTGCCAGCAGCTCGAGGACTAGCGGGGGTTACACAGATACGCAGTATTTT. This encodes CASSSRTSGGYTDTQYF.

CDR3: CASSRRLAGVETQYF. As DNA, the CDR3 is TGCGCCAGCAGCCGCCGACTAGCGGGGGTGGAGACCCAGTACTTC. V and J are TRBV5-1 and TRBJ2-5; TRBD2 agrees at 12 bases. This CDR3 region has 15 residues. CDR1 is SGHRS and CDR2 is YFSETQ in the germline V gene. With 4 bases clipped from V and 5 bases from J, the junction kept 6 bases outside the gene matches.

A few counts support this clonotype. This sequence joins TRBV15 and TRBJ2-7; possible D gene TRBD2, 7 bases. Trimming stripped 0 bases from V and 0 bases from J, with 12 bases between. The length of the CDR3 is 16 residues. CDR1 is LNHNV and CDR2 is YYDKDF in the germline V gene (reference sequence). The CDR3 region is CATSRDGGASSYEQYF. The CDR3 DNA sequence: TGTGCCACCAGCAGAGATGGGGGGGCCTCCTCCTACGAGCAGTACTTC.

V is TRBV7-2 and J is TRBJ2-3; TRBD1 aligns across 10 bases. The ends lost 5 bases at V and 3 bases at J; junction bases unmatched: 2. CDR3 length: 14 residues. Germline lookup yields CDR1 SGHTA and CDR2 FQGNSA. CDR3 coding DNA: TGTGCCAGCAGCCGACAGGGGGCGACAGATACGCAGTATTTT. This translates into CASSRQGATDTQYF.

This clonotype was recorded at least ten times. The chain combines TRBV27 with TRBJ2-7; D is possibly TRBD1 (6 bases). CDR1 is MNHEY and CDR2 is SMNVEV in the germline V gene (reference sequence). The CDR3 is 14 residues long. The V gene lost 2 bases and the J gene lost 2 bases, with 10 bases spanning the gap. The CDR3 region has the DNA TGTGCCAGCAGTTTAATGGGGACAACCTACGAGCAGTACTTC. Its translation is CASSLMGTTYEQYF.

Only one count was recorded for this clonotype. The gene calls are TRBV20-1 and TRBJ1-1; TRBD1 matches at 8 bases. Per germline, CDR1 DFQATT and CDR2 SNEGSKA (reference sequence). J was trimmed by 3 bases and V by 0 bases; bases with no gene match: 15. The CDR3 covers 18 residues. The CDR3 DNA is TGCAGTGCTAGAGATTCCGGCCAGGGGGCGAACTTGGACACTGAAGCTTTCTTT. Its protein is CSARDSGQGANLDTEAFF.

CDR3 nucleotide sequence: TGTGCCAGCTCATCCCGCATTACAGATACGCAGTATTTT. This codes for CASSSRITDTQYF. The rearrangement links TRBV18 to TRBJ2-3, with D hard to call. With 5 bases removed from V and 3 bases from J, the gap between germline ends came to 9 bases. In germline, CDR1 is KGHSH, CDR2 LQKENI. There are 13 residues in the CDR3.

V and J are TRBV5-1 and TRBJ1-3; D is uncertain. The CDR3 length is 17 residues. V was clipped by 0 bases and J by 7 bases, with 20 bases between them. Germline CDR1 is SGHRS and CDR2 is YFSETQ. The chain's CDR3 is CASSLVVLGTLRNTIYF. The CDR3 nucleotides read TGCGCCAGCAGCTTGGTCGTTCTGGGTACATTGAGGAACACCATATATTTT.

V and J are TRBV20-1 and TRBJ1-2, with TRBD1 identical over 8 bases. This CDR3 has 13 amino acids. Germline loops: CDR1 DFQATT, CDR2 SNEGSKA (reference sequence). J gave up 2 bases and V 6 bases, and 5 bases lay outside the gene matches. The CDR3 region is CSARDRCNYGYTF. The CDR3 coding sequence is TGCAGTGCGCGGGACAGGTGCAACTATGGCTACACCTTC.

The rearrangement uses TRBV6-2 or TRBV6-3 and TRBJ1-1; possible D gene TRBD1, 5 bases. This CDR3 region has 13 residues. V gave up 6 bases and J gave up 8 bases, with 16 bases separating them. Germline lookup yields CDR1 MNHEY and CDR2 SVGEGT. The CDR3 sequence is CASSSHPGMEAFF. Here the CDR3 DNA reads TGTGCCAGCAGCTCTCACCCAGGGATGGAAGCTTTCTTT.

This clonotype was recorded a few times. This chain links TRBV12-3 or TRBV12-4 with TRBJ1-5; D gene unclear. Trimming removed 8 bases from V and 0 bases from J, with 5 bases in between. This CDR3 comprises 12 residues. This chain's CDR3 is CASRYSNQPQHF. CDR3 DNA: TGTGCCAGCCGTTATAGCAATCAGCCCCAGCATTTT.

This chain connects TRBV7-3 to TRBJ1-1, with TRBD1 as a possible D gene (5 bases). This CDR3 has 16 amino acids. CDR1 and CDR2 from the germline V gene are SGHTA and FQGTGA. Trimming pared 2 bases from V and 1 base from J, leaving 14 bases between. This CDR3 is CASSLEGQEPNTEAFF. The CDR3 DNA sequence: TGTGCCAGCAGCTTAGAGGGGCAGGAACCGAACACTGAAGCTTTCTTT.